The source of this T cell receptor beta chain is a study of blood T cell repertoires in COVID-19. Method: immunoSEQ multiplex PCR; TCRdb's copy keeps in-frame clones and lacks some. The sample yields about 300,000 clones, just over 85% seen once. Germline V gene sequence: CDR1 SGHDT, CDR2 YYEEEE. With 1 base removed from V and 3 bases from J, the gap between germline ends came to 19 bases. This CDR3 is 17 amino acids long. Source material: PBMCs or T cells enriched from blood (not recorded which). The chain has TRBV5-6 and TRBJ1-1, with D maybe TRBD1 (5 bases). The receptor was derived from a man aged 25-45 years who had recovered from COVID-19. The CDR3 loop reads CASSLLRGGYGDTEAFF. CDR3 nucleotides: TGTGCCAGCAGCTTGCTAAGGGGTGGGTATGGGGACACTGAAGCTTTCTTT.